Reported below is one TCR beta chain. This record comes from a study of shared clonotypes between healthy human individuals. The ends were cut back, 11 bases at V and 1 base at J, with 9 bases in the middle. This CDR3 contains 12 residues. Germline V gives CDR1 ENHRY, CDR2 SYGVKD. The data were produced by immunoSEQ multiplex PCR, yet TCRdb's version contains in-frame clones alone and is incomplete. Of just over 2,000,000 clones detected, roughly 94% appear once; the ten largest clones hold 0.1% to 0.15%. This receptor was taken from a man in his late teens or twenties in good health. J is TRBJ2-1 and V is TRBV10-3; D perhaps matches TRBD1 (5 bases). Sequenced sample: naive CD4+ T cells sorted from blood. As for subset: CD45RA+ positively selected. The CDR3 reads CAEGDSYNEQFF. As DNA, the CDR3 is TGTGCCGAAGGGGATTCCTACAATGAGCAGTTCTTC.